This TCR beta chain originates from a study of Ad26.COV2.S vaccination and SARS-CoV-2 variants. For this clone: Its cognate antigen is unknown.

Overall study results and limits: The TCR breadth and depth analyses may have understated or missed part of the total T cell responses.

Treatment reported: around 19 received Ad26.COV2.S at low or high dose, single or two shots; roughly five received placebo; per-sample allocation not given. Vaccine and placebo recipients were sampled on day 63 after the first injection. Trimming left V 5 bases short and J 9 bases short, with 14 bases between. Germline V gene sequence: CDR1 SEHNR, CDR2 FQNEAQ (reference sequence). The CDR3 contains 13 residues. The data were produced by immunoSEQ multiplex PCR, yet TCRdb's version contains in-frame clones alone and is incomplete. In the table there are about 500,000 clones, roughly 87% of which are singletons.

Material: peripheral blood, obtained in a trial of Ad26.COV2.S vaccine versus placebo. The sequence derives from a person between 18 and 65 years old who received the Ad26.COV2.S COVID-19 vaccine or a placebo. The chain couples TRBV7-9 to TRBJ2-1, with D perhaps TRBD1 (5 bases). The CDR3 protein is CASSTSSRGEQFF. The CDR3 nucleotides read TGTGCCAGCAGCACCTCTTCTAGGGGTGAGCAGTTCTTC.